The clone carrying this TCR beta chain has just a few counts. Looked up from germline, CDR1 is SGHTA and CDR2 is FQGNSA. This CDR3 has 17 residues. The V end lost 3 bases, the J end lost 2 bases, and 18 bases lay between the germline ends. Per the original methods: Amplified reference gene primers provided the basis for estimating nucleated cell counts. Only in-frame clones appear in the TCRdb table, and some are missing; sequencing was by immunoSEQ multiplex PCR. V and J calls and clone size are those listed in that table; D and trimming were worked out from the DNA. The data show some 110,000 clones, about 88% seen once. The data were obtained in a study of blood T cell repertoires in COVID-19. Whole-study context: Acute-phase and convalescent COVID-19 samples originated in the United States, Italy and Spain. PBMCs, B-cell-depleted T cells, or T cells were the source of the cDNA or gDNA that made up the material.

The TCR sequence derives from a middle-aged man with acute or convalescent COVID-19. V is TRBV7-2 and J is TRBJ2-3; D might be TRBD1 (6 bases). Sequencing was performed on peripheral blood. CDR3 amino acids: CASSLAGTQIVTDTQYF. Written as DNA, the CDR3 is TGTGCCAGCAGCTTGGCCGGGACACAGATAGTCACAGATACGCAGTATTTT.